The clone carrying this T cell receptor (beta chain) has at least ten counts. The sample originates from a study of neurological immune-mediated disorders. The germline CDR1 and CDR2 sequences are MNHEY and SMNVEV (reference sequence). CDR3 length equals 13 residues. V lost 6 bases to trimming and J lost 6 bases, with 12 bases between them. PBMCs stored at -80 C, numbering 2 million, were the origin of the unsorted libraries. TCRdb recomputed calls from the 5' RACE reads with MiXCR, one row per CDR3 protein. There are about 95,000 distinct CDR3 sequences in the sample; around 3.4% occur only once, and 6% lies in the top ten.

The V and J genes are TRBV27 and TRBJ2-1, with D unresolved. This TCR was recovered from a woman younger than 30 with multiple sclerosis. The specimen was PBMCs. In nucleotides, the CDR3 is TGTGCCAGCAGAGATAGACCGTTCAATGAGCAGTTCTTC. Residues: CASRDRPFNEQFF.